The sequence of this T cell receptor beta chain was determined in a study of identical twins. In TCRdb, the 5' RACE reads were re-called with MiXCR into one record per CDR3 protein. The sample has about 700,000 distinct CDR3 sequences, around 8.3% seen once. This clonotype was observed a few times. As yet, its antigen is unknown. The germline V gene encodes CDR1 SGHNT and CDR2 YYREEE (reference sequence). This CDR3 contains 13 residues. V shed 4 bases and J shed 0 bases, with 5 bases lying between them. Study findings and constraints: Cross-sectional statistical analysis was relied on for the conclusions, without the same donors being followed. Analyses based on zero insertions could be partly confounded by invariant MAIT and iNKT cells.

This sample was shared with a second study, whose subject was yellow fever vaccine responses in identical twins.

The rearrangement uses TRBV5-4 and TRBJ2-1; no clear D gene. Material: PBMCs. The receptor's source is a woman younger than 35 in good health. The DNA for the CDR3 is TGTGCCAGCAGCGTGTACTCCTACAATGAGCAGTTCTTC. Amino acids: CASSVYSYNEQFF. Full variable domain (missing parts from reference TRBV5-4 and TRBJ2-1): ETGVTQSPTHLIKTRGQQVTLRCSSQSGHNTVSWYQQALGQGPQFIFQYYREEENGRGNFPPRFSGLQFPNYSSELNVNALELDDSALYLCASSVYSYNEQFFGPGTRLTVL.